This TCR beta chain was sequenced during a study of shared clonotypes between healthy human individuals. Study results and limitations: The represented genetic and exposure-history diversity was limited by the small number of donors.

Repertoires were generated with immunoSEQ multiplex PCR, while TCRdb's copy carries only in-frame clones and drops some. The table records roughly 1,000,000 clones, about 80% of them present only once. For this clone: Its matching antigen is unknown.

The CDR3 is made up of 15 amino acids. Germline V gives CDR1 SGHRS, CDR2 YFSETQ. Trimming took off 2 bases at V and 0 bases at J, with 11 bases between the two ends. This clonotype originated in a young man in good health. Some clones in this sample may be carry-over from other donors' samples. Material: memory CD4+ T cells from PBMCs. The subset was: CD45RA-negative fraction. The J gene is TRBJ1-1, the V gene TRBV5-1; no firm D call. The CDR3 loop is CASSFEGRLNTEAFF. The DNA of the CDR3 is TGCGCCAGCAGCTTCGAGGGCAGGTTGAACACTGAAGCTTTCTTT.